These 5 T cell receptor beta chains were all obtained from the same sample, sequenced in a study of blood T cell repertoires in COVID-19. This table comes from immunoSEQ multiplex PCR, and its TCRdb copy is limited to in-frame clones, with some not included. The sample yields nearly 250,000 clones, approximately 85% seen once. Sequences were obtained from PBMCs or T cells enriched from blood (not recorded which). Receptor source: a woman aged 45-65 years who had recovered from COVID-19.

J is TRBJ1-3 and V is TRBV7-9; D is undetermined. The V and J ends lost 5 bases and 4 bases respectively, with 9 bases between them. From germline, CDR1 is SEHNR and CDR2 FQNEAQ (reference sequence). The CDR3 spans 13 residues. The DNA for the CDR3 is TGTGCCAGCAGCCCCTCGGGGGGAAACACCATATATTTT. It codes for CASSPSGGNTIYF.

This rearrangement joins TRBV15 to TRBJ1-1, with a weak D call TRBD1 (5 bases). Germline V CDR1 and CDR2: LNHNV, YYDKDF (reference sequence). The CDR3 has 18 amino acids. The V end was cut by 5 bases, the J end by 4 bases, with 26 bases between. The CDR3 DNA is TGTGCCACCAGCGCCTCCCCAAGGGGCCTACGCCCGGGCACTGAAGCTTTCTTT. This gives the protein CATSASPRGLRPGTEAFF.

The sample holds one count of this clone. The chain joins TRBV4-1 to TRBJ2-7; 9 bases are a match to TRBD1. CDR3 length equals 13 residues. The V gene's germline CDR1 is MGHRA and CDR2 YSYEKL. With V trimmed by 8 bases and J by 1 base, 3 bases remained unmatched. CDR3 loop: CASVGTGSYEQYF. CDR3 in DNA: TGCGCCAGCGTGGGGACAGGGTCCTACGAGCAGTACTTC.

The chain employs TRBV27 and TRBJ1-6; D not certain. Germline assignment: CDR1 MNHEY and CDR2 SMNVEV (reference sequence). The CDR3 is 14 amino acids. Trimming left V 4 bases short and J 7 bases short, with 11 bases between. As DNA, the CDR3 is TGTGCCAGCAGTTCCCAGGTACCCAATTCACCCCTCCACTTT. Encoded protein: CASSSQVPNSPLHF.

V is TRBV29-1 and J is TRBJ1-1; D unresolved. With 6 bases removed from V and 4 bases from J, the gap between germline ends came to 12 bases. Germline assignment: CDR1 SQVTM and CDR2 ANQGSEA. The CDR3 spans 12 residues. The DNA for the CDR3 is TGCAGCGTGGAGAGGGCCGTCACTGAAGCTTTCTTT. This gives the protein CSVERAVTEAFF.